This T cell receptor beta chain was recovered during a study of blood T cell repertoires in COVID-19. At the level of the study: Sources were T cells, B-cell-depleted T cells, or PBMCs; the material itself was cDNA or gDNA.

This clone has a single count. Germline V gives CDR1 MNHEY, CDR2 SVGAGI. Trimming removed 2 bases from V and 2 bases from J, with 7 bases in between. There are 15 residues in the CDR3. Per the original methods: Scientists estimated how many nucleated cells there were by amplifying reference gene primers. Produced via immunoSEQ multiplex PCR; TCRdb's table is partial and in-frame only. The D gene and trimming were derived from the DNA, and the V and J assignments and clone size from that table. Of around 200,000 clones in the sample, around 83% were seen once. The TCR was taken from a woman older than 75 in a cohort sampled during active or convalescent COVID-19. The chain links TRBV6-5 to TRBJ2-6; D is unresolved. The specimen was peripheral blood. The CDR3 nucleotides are TGTGCCAGCAGTTACGGTGTAGCTGGGGCCAACGTCCTGACTTTC. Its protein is CASSYGVAGANVLTF.